This T cell receptor (beta chain) was obtained from a study of T-cell memory formation after mild COVID-19. One entry per CDR3 protein, called by TCRdb with MiXCR from the 5' RACE reads. The sample contains a few hundred thousand distinct CDR3 sequences, 8.2% of which appear only once. Overall study findings and caveats: Prior to infection, memory already included some responding clones, suggesting cross-reactive memory joined.

V lost 8 bases, J lost 3 bases, and 5 bases stayed unmatched. The CDR3 totals 13 residues. Germline values: CDR1 SGHTA, CDR2 FQGNSA. This clonotype was recorded many times. What it recognizes is unknown. Input material: PBMCs or a T cell subset sorted from them (not recorded which). The TCR comes from a young man who had mild COVID-19 (a few samples of this study predate the infection). Cell type and time point are not known. The chain links TRBV7-2 to TRBJ2-3; 7 bases are shared with TRBD2. CDR3 in DNA: TGTGCCAGCGGACCACTAGCGACAGATACGCAGTATTTT. Its translation is CASGPLATDTQYF.